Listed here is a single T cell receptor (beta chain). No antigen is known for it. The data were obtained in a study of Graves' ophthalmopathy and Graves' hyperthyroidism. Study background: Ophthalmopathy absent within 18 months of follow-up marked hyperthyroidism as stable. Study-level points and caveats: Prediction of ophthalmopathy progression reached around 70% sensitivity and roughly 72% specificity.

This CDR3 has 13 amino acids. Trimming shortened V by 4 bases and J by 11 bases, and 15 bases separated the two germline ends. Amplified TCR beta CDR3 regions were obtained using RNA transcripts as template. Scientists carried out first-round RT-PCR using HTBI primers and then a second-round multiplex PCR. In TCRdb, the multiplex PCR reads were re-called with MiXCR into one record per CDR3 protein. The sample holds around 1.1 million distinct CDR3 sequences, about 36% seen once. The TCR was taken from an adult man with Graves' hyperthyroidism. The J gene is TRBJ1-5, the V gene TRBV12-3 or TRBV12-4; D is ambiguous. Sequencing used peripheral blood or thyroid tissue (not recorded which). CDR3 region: CASSSGNSMAQHF. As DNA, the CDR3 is TGTGCCAGCAGTTCGGGTAATTCCATGGCCCAGCATTTT.